The entry below gives a single T cell receptor (beta chain) sequence along with its context. Its cognate antigen has yet to be identified. The record has no base qualities; no much larger clone is one base away. This specimen comes from a study of cytomegalovirus exposure and HLA in healthy donors (dated by TCRdb to the late 2010s). In terms of the full investigation: In an earlier analysis of fewer than 750 of the donors, around 290 Gb of sequence data and some 100 million unique TCR beta sequences from about 179 million T cells were reported. A handful of DR-DQ haplotypes were handled as single units for association and clustering because linkage in the cohort was strong. The T cell repertoires of under 700 subjects were profiled by immunosequencing and related to cytomegalovirus serostatus. HLA typing covered class I and class II loci at four-digit resolution. Among the roughly 400 genotyped donors, about 85% belonged to the genetic ancestry cluster associated with self-reported Caucasian donors. On average, 235,054 unique TCR beta nucleotide sequences were sequenced per donor among some 420 genotyped donors of the cohort, with roughly 18% of those sequences being non-productive. Donor age, sex, ethnicity and CMV serostatus were compiled alongside the repertoire data. In an earlier analysis of roughly 580 of the donors, high-throughput TCR beta sequencing was used to judge whether each TCR beta V gene segment behaved as functional or pseudogenic. In a later genetic analysis, genome-wide SNP genotypes for about 55% of the roughly 700 donors were used, and that subset was treated as a discovery cohort. To predict cytomegalovirus infection status, the study combined high-throughput TCR immunosequencing, statistical association of individual TCRs with disease status, and machine learning. In a later analysis, previously published TCR beta repertoires from 666 donors were re-analyzed and high-resolution HLA genotyping was added so that TCR occurrence patterns could be studied. Along with the roughly 700-subject first cohort, a separate validation cohort of around 110 different subjects was used. The later analysis used no new phenotypic data to find candidate immune exposures, relying instead on TCR beta sequences and their occurrence across donors. All discovery cohort repertoires had been generated using a single sequencing platform. The aim of the study was to test whether cataloging public T cell receptors could identify signatures of past pathogen exposure. Typing coverage varied by locus: 629-630 donors for A, B, C, DRB1 and DQB1; about 520 for DQA1; over 600 for DPA1; 450 to 480 for DPB1. An early release that covered some 630 HLA-typed donors contained approximately 300 gigabases of sequencing data and roughly 84 million unique TCR sequences.

V is pruned by 0 bases and J by 6 bases, leaving 4 bases of the junction without a gene match. Looking up the germline V gene yields CDR1 ENHRY and CDR2 SYGVKD. The CDR3 runs 16 amino acids, cysteine and phenylalanine included. The only DNA kept is the CDR3, 48 bases in frame from the first base. The cohort consisted of approximately 690 healthy bone marrow donors. At the time of sampling, all cohort members were nominally healthy, though unrecorded immune exposures were likely present. The donor was CMV seropositive and belonged to the group of 250 to 350 seropositive cohort members. A peripheral blood sample was collected from each donor, and TCR beta sequencing was performed on peripheral blood mononuclear cells. The Qiagen DNeasy Blood Extraction Kit was used to extract genomic DNA from the blood cell samples. Paper-wide results and their limitations: Correlated functional status among segregating V segments might be attributable to linkage disequilibrium, but an unknown experimental factor could not be ruled out. In a later analysis, HLA-associated TCR beta chains showed more clonal expansion and lower generation probabilities than non-associated chains that were equally common. In an earlier analysis of over 550 of the donors, most TCR beta V segments were observed in productive rearrangements about 87% or about 30% of the time, broadly matching IMGT annotations. According to a later analysis, parvovirus B19, influenza, CMV and Epstein-Barr virus appeared linked to several top co-occurrence clusters. The presence/absence analyses assumed that sequencing depth was roughly uniform across donors, and that assumption may not be true. This cohort had only TCR beta chains sequenced, and the lack of alpha or paired-chain data limited which features could be detected. A further reported finding was that TCR beta sequences accurately predicted the HLA-A and HLA-B alleles for most subjects in the first cohort. A group of highly shared sequence variants was considered likely to be a technical artifact of the sequencing pipeline. The classifier was reported to diagnose cytomegalovirus status with high specificity and sensitivity in both the original cohort and the validation cohort. Most CMV-associated TCR beta chains appeared to be HLA-restricted in a later analysis, and the HLA associations seemed to be driven largely by CMV exposure. HLA typing was unavailable for some donors at each locus, so association tests used only the typed subset. Some IMGT-functional V segments, including TRBV6-2 and TRBV6-3, could not be told apart with the 87-base-pair reads, so those segments were excluded. The authors suggested that the approach could potentially be generalized to other disease states and immunological phenotypes. The earlier analysis of some 560 of the donors excluded roughly 17 rarely observed V segments, including chromosome 9 orphons, because counts were too low. V-gene and J-gene trimming of TCR beta chains was associated with a missense DCLRE1C variant in a later genetic analysis, and the association was replicated in an independent cohort. Across donors, most TCR sequences were observed very rarely, whereas some public TCRs were present in many individuals. When HLA alleles, especially DR and DQ, strongly co-occurred, attributing TCR associations to individual alleles was difficult. According to a later analysis, TCR association rates differed among HLA loci, with DRB1 alleles showing the most associated TCRs and HLA-C alleles showing the fewest. The only immune exposure information available for the cohort was CMV serostatus. At a false discovery rate of 0.05, a later analysis linked 16,000 or so TCR beta sequences to specific HLA alleles. A few of the identified cytomegalovirus-associated TCR beta chains were confirmed in vitro to be specific for cytomegalovirus antigens. A total of 150 to 200 TCR beta chains were listed by the study as associated with cytomegalovirus. In a later genetic analysis, fewer N-insertions in productive TCRs were reported among donors in an Asian-associated ancestry cluster than the roughly 700-donor mean.

The library was obtained by the immunoSEQ multiplex PCR assay. The multiplex PCR relied on a mix of 60 forward primers for TCR Vbeta segments and 13 reverse primers for TCR Jbeta segments. The CDR3 region of rearranged TCR beta genes was amplified from genomic DNA by a multiplex PCR assay. The amplified TCR beta libraries were sequenced on the Illumina HiSeq System as 87-base-pair reads. Processing in the source paper ran as follows. A later analysis tallied 70 million to 100 million unique TCR beta chains across the approximately 670 repertoires, and about 10 million of those chains were shared by two or more donors. Raw reads were error-corrected and collapsed into unique sequences by a nearest-neighbor algorithm in which closely related sequences were merged to remove PCR and sequencing errors. To assign V, D and J gene segments, CDR3 sequences were aligned to IMGT reference sequences. For a sequence to be retained, a match of at least six nucleotides was required to both a V gene segment and a J gene segment. Rearrangements were called productive when the CDR3 lacked stop codons and stayed in frame with V and J; all others were non-productive. Following IMGT convention, CDR3 was defined as the stretch from the second conserved V-encoded cysteine up to the conserved J-encoded phenylalanine. The earlier analysis of roughly 590 of the donors excluded sequences that lacked an unambiguous match to a single V gene segment. In an earlier analysis of 500 to 750 of the donors, V segments were called functional above 56.7% productive rearrangements and were called segregating when the between-donor standard deviation exceeded 5%. To diagnose cytomegalovirus status from the catalog of TCR beta chain sequences, a statistical classification framework was built. A later analysis assigned V and J genes by comparing TCR nucleotide sequences with IMGT/GENE-DB human TR gene sequences. Using the TCRdist pipeline, a later analysis assigned CDR3 sequences along with most-parsimonious VDJ recombination scenarios. In a later analysis, each TCR beta chain was defined by its CDR3 amino acid sequence together with its V-gene family, and reads without a unique V-gene family were excluded. As a way to deal with suspected cross-contamination and a sequencing artifact, a later analysis dropped more than 500 nucleotide sequences that were highly shared and had low generation probability. For each public chain, a later analysis derived a clonal expansion index from normalized ranks of inferred template counts within each repertoire. A later analysis computed generation probabilities with a VDJ recombination model fitted to out-of-frame rearrangements, and checked the results against IGoR. In a later analysis, TCR-TCR, TCR-HLA and TCR-CMV co-occurrence was scored with hypergeometric tests, and a repertoire-size bias correction was applied to TCR pairs. False discovery rates were estimated in a later analysis by permuting HLA or CMV assignments 20 times. In a later analysis, co-occurring TCRs were grouped using DBSCAN, and TCRdist sequence similarity was added for clustering within HLA-allele-positive subsets. Co-occurrence clustering excluded repertoires with fewer than 30,000 or more than 120,000 public chains, plus five with anomalous nucleotide sharing. TCRdb took over this immuneACCESS table, retaining in-frame rearrangements with V and J assigned. Such tables are incomplete; in checked studies, under half of the missing clones stem from an unresolved V gene, and the remainder is unexplained. V, J and clone size were drawn from that table, and D and trimming were deduced from the DNA. In all, the sample holds some 110,000 clones, and 79% of those were seen once. The biggest ten clones account for 2.5% to 3% of the sample.

The chain uses TRBV10-3 and TRBJ2-1, and TRBD2 aligns with 11 junction nucleotides. The receptor comes from a woman aged 18 to 35 in good health and CMV-seropositive. The sequencing input was PBMCs. The sequence in DNA is TGTGCCATCAGTGAGTCGTCCGGGACTAGCGGCAATGAGCAGTTCTTC. Its translation reads: CAISESSGTSGNEQFF.